Below are 30 T cell receptor beta chains sequenced from a single sample in a study of blood T cell repertoires in COVID-19. Profiling relied on immunoSEQ multiplex PCR, and the TCRdb table lists in-frame clones only, not all of them. The sample holds 650,000 to 800,000 clones, 75% to 90% seen once. The sample taken for sequencing was peripheral blood. These TCRs come from a woman aged 18 to 35 with acute or convalescent COVID-19.

The chain carries TRBV6-2 or TRBV6-3 and TRBJ1-2; D not certain. V was pared by 5 bases and J by 8 bases, with 12 bases between. Germline loops: CDR1 MNHEY, CDR2 SVGEGT. This CDR3 comprises 12 residues. DNA for the CDR3: TGTGCCAGCAGTCAACTGGGAGGGGGCTACACCTTC. Amino acid sequence: CASSQLGGGYTF.

The V call is TRBV5-1, the J call TRBJ1-1; D not certain. Germline V lookup: CDR1 SGHRS, CDR2 YFSETQ. Between the trimmed V and J ends, which lost 1 base and 11 bases, there was a span of 15 bases. The CDR3 runs to 13 residues. This CDR3 is CASSLSRDRQAFF. The CDR3 DNA is TGCGCCAGCAGCTTGTCCCGGGATAGGCAGGCTTTCTTT.

The V call is TRBV7-9, the J call TRBJ2-2; no reliable D call. The V end was cut by 2 bases, the J end by 6 bases, with 10 bases between. This CDR3 is 14 amino acids long. Germline values: CDR1 SEHNR, CDR2 FQNEAQ (reference sequence). Written as DNA, the CDR3 is TGTGCCAGCAGCTTAAGTGTCGGGTCCGGGGAGCTGTTTTTT. Its translation: CASSLSVGSGELFF.

The table lists this clone with a count of one. The genes are TRBV10-1 and TRBJ2-5; 7 bases line up with TRBD2. CDR3 length equals 12 residues. J lost 3 bases, V lost 8 bases, and 3 bases had no gene match. Germline CDR1 WNHNN, CDR2 SYGVQD (reference sequence). The CDR3: CASGGEEETQYF. In nucleotides, the CDR3 is TGCGCCAGCGGGGGGGAGGAAGAGACCCAGTACTTC.

This chain connects TRBV14 to TRBJ1-4; D is perhaps TRBD1 (5 bases). Trimming shortened V by 3 bases and J by 6 bases, and 11 bases separated the two germline ends. The V gene's germline CDR1 is SGHDN and CDR2 FVKESK. The CDR3 is made up of 14 amino acids. CDR3 nucleotides: TGTGCCAGCAGCCAGACGCAGGGTCATGAAAAACTGTTTTTT. This translates into CASSQTQGHEKLFF.

The rearrangement uses TRBV28 and TRBJ2-7, with D perhaps TRBD2 (6 bases). The CDR3 is made up of 14 amino acids. V dropped 8 bases and J dropped 3 bases, with 17 bases sitting between them. The germline V gene has CDR1 MDHEN and CDR2 SYDVKM. Here the CDR3 DNA reads TGTGCCAGCGCCACCCCGGGACTTTTCTACGAGCAGTACTTC. It translates to CASATPGLFYEQYF.

The V gene is TRBV4-3, the J gene TRBJ2-7; 9 positions match TRBD1. CDR3 length equals 16 residues. V lost 0 bases to trimming and J lost 1 base; unmatched junction nucleotides: 4. Germline CDR1 and CDR2: LGHNA and YSLEER. CDR3 coding DNA: TGCGCCAGCAGCCAAGATCGGACAGGGGCGTCCTACGAGCAGTACTTC. This codes for CASSQDRTGASYEQYF.

The V gene is TRBV24-1, the J gene TRBJ1-5, with a tentative D call TRBD1 (6 bases). CDR1 is KGHDR, CDR2 SFDVKD, per germline. Trimming removed 10 bases at V and 2 bases at J, with 14 bases between. CDR3 length equals 14 residues. Here the CDR3 DNA reads TGTGCCACACAGGGTCAACTTGGCAATCAGCCCCAGCATTTT. This sequence encodes CATQGQLGNQPQHF.

The J gene is TRBJ2-7, the V gene TRBV18; 8 bases are a match to TRBD1. Per the germline V gene, CDR1 is KGHSH and CDR2 is LQKENI. The V and J ends lost 2 bases and 1 base, in that order; junction bases with no gene match: 4. CDR3 length equals 15 residues. CDR3 DNA sequence: TGTGCCAGCTCACCAGGGACAGGACGTTCCTACGAGCAGTACTTC. It specifies CASSPGTGRSYEQYF.

This sequence joins TRBV27 and TRBJ2-7, with D uncertain. The length of the CDR3 is 14 residues. V lost 8 bases, J lost 2 bases, and 16 bases lay in between. Germline CDR1 is MNHEY and CDR2 is SMNVEV (reference sequence). The chain's CDR3 is CASQMLAGTYEQYF. For the CDR3, the DNA is TGTGCCAGCCAAATGCTGGCAGGTACCTACGAGCAGTACTTC.

CDR3 amino acids: CASSPNRMNTEAFF. In DNA, the CDR3 is TGTGCCAGCAGCCCCAATAGAATGAACACTGAAGCTTTCTTT. The chain carries TRBV6-2 or TRBV6-3 and TRBJ1-1; D ambiguous. Germline V lookup: CDR1 MNHEY, CDR2 SVGEGT. The V end lost 6 bases, the J end lost 0 bases, and 11 bases lay between the germline ends. This CDR3 comprises 14 residues.

This clone was seen once. The J gene is TRBJ1-5, the V gene TRBV27; D possibly corresponds to TRBD1 (5 bases). CDR3 size: 13 residues. The germline V gene encodes CDR1 MNHEY and CDR2 SMNVEV (reference sequence). Trimming removed 8 bases from V and 10 bases from J, with 18 bases in between. CDR3 DNA sequence: TGTGCCAGCCCGGGAGGGGATGCGTCACCCCAGCATTTT. It is translated as CASPGGDASPQHF.

This clone was observed once. The V gene is TRBV6-7, the J gene TRBJ1-2; TRBD1 matches 10 bases. TRBV6-7 is an ORF; its function is uncertain. With V trimmed by 6 bases and J by 2 bases, 12 bases remained unmatched. This CDR3 comprises 17 residues. CDR3 sequence (DNA): TGTGCCAGCAGACCTTGGACAGGGGGAGGTTCCAACTATGGCTACACCTTC. This translates into CASRPWTGGGSNYGYTF.

The chain joins TRBV12-5 to TRBJ1-2, with 9 bases matching TRBD1. The CDR3 contains 15 residues. Trimming at V came to 8 bases and at J to 5 bases, leaving 12 bases not matched to a gene. In germline, CDR1 is LGHNT, CDR2 FRNRAP. DNA of the CDR3: TGTGCTAGTTTGGATCCGGGACAGGGATTTTATGGCTACACCTTC. Translation: CASLDPGQGFYGYTF.

The rearrangement uses TRBV7-9 and TRBJ1-4; TRBD1 might be the D (5 bases). The germline V gene has CDR1 SEHNR and CDR2 FQNEAQ (reference sequence). This CDR3 region has 15 residues. Trimming stripped 1 base from V and 1 base from J, with 7 bases between. As DNA, the CDR3 is TGTGCCAGCAGCTTAGGCAGGGAAACTAATGAAAAACTGTTTTTT. It translates to CASSLGRETNEKLFF.

This clone occurred once. This sequence joins TRBV9 and TRBJ2-1; D gene unclear. V lost 0 bases to trimming and J lost 7 bases, with 5 bases between them. This CDR3 contains 12 residues. The germline V gene has CDR1 SGDLS and CDR2 YYNGEE. The CDR3: CASSVAVNEQFF. As DNA, the CDR3 is TGTGCCAGCAGCGTAGCTGTGAATGAGCAGTTCTTC.

In its sample, this clone was seen once. The CDR3 region has the DNA TGTGCCAGTCGTAAAGGGCCAAGACAGGGGGCAGTTAACTATGGCTACACCTTC. Its translation: CASRKGPRQGAVNYGYTF. This chain uses TRBV19 with TRBJ1-2, with 10 bases aligning to TRBD1. The CDR3 totals 18 residues. V shed 8 bases, J shed 1 base, and the junction held 16 bases outside the gene matches. Looked up from germline, CDR1 is LNHDA and CDR2 is SQIVND (reference sequence).

The chain has TRBV24-1 and TRBJ1-2, with a tentative D call TRBD1 (6 bases). Germline assignment: CDR1 KGHDR and CDR2 SFDVKD. V was clipped by 4 bases and J by 5 bases, with 19 bases between them. The CDR3 sequence is 16 residues long. CDR3: CATSDSLTGTIYGYTF. Written as DNA, the CDR3 is TGTGCCACCAGTGACTCCTTAACCGGGACAATTTATGGCTACACCTTC.

On this clone: Within the sample, other DNA sequences also encode this same CDR3. As DNA, the CDR3 is TGTGCCAGCAGCCAAGGTCAGGGTGCTTATGGCTACACCTTC. It specifies CASSQGQGAYGYTF. The chain links TRBV3-1 (or the pseudogene TRBV3-2) to TRBJ1-2, with D maybe TRBD1 (5 bases). Between the trimmed V and J ends, which lost 1 base and 5 bases, there was a span of 11 bases. Germline CDR1 reads LGHDT; CDR2 reads YNNKEL (reference sequence). This CDR3 comprises 14 residues.

This chain uses TRBV4-1 with TRBJ2-7; 11 nucleotides line up with TRBD2. Germline CDR1 is MGHRA and CDR2 is YSYEKL. The V gene end was trimmed by 4 bases and the J gene end by 4 bases; junction bases not matched to a gene: 9. This CDR3 is 16 amino acids long. CDR3 loop: CASSLRTSGGKYEQYF. For the CDR3, the DNA is TGCGCCAGCAGCCTGCGAACTAGCGGGGGCAAGTACGAGCAGTACTTC.

This clone showed up just once. The rearrangement joins TRBV4-1 to TRBJ2-7, with TRBD2 matching over 12 bases. CDR3 size: 16 residues. CDR1 and CDR2 (germline): MGHRA, YSYEKL. V dropped 4 bases and J dropped 3; count of bases not matched to a gene: 7. The CDR3 protein is CASSRGLAGNDYEQYF. DNA for the CDR3: TGCGCCAGCAGCCGAGGACTAGCGGGGAACGACTACGAGCAGTACTTC.

This chain joins TRBV5-1 and TRBJ1-2; 8 bases fit TRBD1. This CDR3 region has 12 residues. Germline lookup yields CDR1 SGHRS and CDR2 YFSETQ. V was clipped by 7 bases and J by 8 bases; unmatched bases: 7. CDR3 protein: CASAGGAGGYTF. CDR3 nucleotides: TGCGCCAGCGCAGGGGGCGCCGGGGGCTACACCTTC. The variable domain in full, with the rest retrieved from reference TRBV5-1 and TRBJ1-2, is KAGVTQTPRYLIKTRGQQVTLSCSPISGHRSVSWYQQTPGQGLQFLFEYFSETQRNKGNFPGRFSGRQFSNSRSEMNVSTLELGDSALYLCASAGGAGGYTFGSGTRLTVV.

This chain uses TRBV9 with TRBJ1-2; TRBD1 is a possible D gene (6 bases). Per germline, CDR1 SGDLS and CDR2 YYNGEE. V was shortened by 3 bases and J by 8 bases, with 11 bases between the two germline ends. The CDR3 length is 12 residues. The CDR3 DNA reads as TGTGCCAGCAGCGGGACAGTTCTAGGCTACACCTTC. Translated, it gives CASSGTVLGYTF.

V is TRBV5-6 and J is TRBJ1-1; the match to TRBD1 covers 12 bases. J gave up 1 base and V 4 bases, and 2 bases lay outside the gene matches. Per the germline V gene, CDR1 is SGHDT and CDR2 is YYEEEE. This CDR3 comprises 15 residues. The CDR3 sequence: CASSRDRGPNTEAFF. CDR3 DNA sequence: TGTGCCAGCAGCAGGGACAGGGGGCCGAACACTGAAGCTTTCTTT.

The J gene is TRBJ1-6, the V gene TRBV19; no firm D call. Germline V gene sequence: CDR1 LNHDA, CDR2 SQIVND (reference sequence). V lost 7 bases and J lost 6, with 16 bases in between. This CDR3 has 15 residues. CDR3 nucleotide sequence: TGTGCCAGTACCTTTCAGGTAGCGGCTAATTCACCCCTCCACTTT. Translated, it gives CASTFQVAANSPLHF.

This rearrangement joins TRBV11-2 to TRBJ1-6; no clear D. The germline V gene has CDR1 SGHAT and CDR2 FQNNGV. The length of the CDR3 is 12 residues. The V end lost 7 bases, the J end lost 7 bases, and 8 bases lay between the germline ends. In nucleotides, the CDR3 is TGTGCCAGCACACACAGCAATTCACCCCTCCACTTT. Amino acids: CASTHSNSPLHF. Full variable domain (outside the CDR3, taken from reference TRBV11-2 and TRBJ1-6): EAGVAQSPRYKIIEKRQSVAFWCNPISGHATLYWYQQILGQGPKLLIQFQNNGVVDDSQLPKDRFSAERLKGVDSTLKIQPAKLEDSAVYLCASTHSNSPLHFGNGTRLTVT.

This chain connects TRBV6-4 to TRBJ2-3, with 9 bases identical to TRBD2. The V and J ends lost 5 bases and 3 bases, in that order; junction bases with no gene match: 6. The CDR3 has 15 residues. The germline gives CDR1 MRHNA, CDR2 SNTAGT. The CDR3 sequence: CASSKRGGGTDTQYF. The CDR3 region has the DNA TGTGCCAGCAGTAAACGCGGGGGGGGGACAGATACGCAGTATTTT.

The V and J genes are TRBV7-2 and TRBJ2-1; 9 bases match TRBD2. The trim removed 2 bases at V and 2 bases at J, leaving 7 bases unmatched. Looked up from germline, CDR1 is SGHTA and CDR2 is FQGNSA. The CDR3 totals 17 residues. CDR3 in amino acids: CASSLWAGGPPYNEQFF. DNA of the CDR3: TGTGCCAGCAGCTTATGGGCGGGGGGGCCACCCTACAATGAGCAGTTCTTC.

The rearrangement joins TRBV19 to TRBJ2-3, with 14 bases lining up with TRBD2. The CDR3 loop spans 18 amino acids. The germline CDR1 and CDR2 sequences are LNHDA and SQIVND (reference sequence). V shed 3 bases and J 1 base; nucleotides not matched to a gene: 6. The CDR3 DNA reads TGTGCCAGTAGTATGATAGGACTAGCGGGGGGAGGCACAGATACGCAGTATTTT. Translating gives CASSMIGLAGGGTDTQYF.

CDR3 sequence reads: CASSWDRASPLHF. The CDR3 nucleotides read TGTGCCAGCAGTTGGGACAGGGCTTCACCCCTCCACTTT. The chain combines TRBV6-5 with TRBJ1-6, with 9 bases lining up with TRBD1. This CDR3 is built from 13 residues. Germline CDR1 MNHEY, CDR2 SVGAGI. The V segment lost 4 bases and the J segment 9 bases; nucleotides outside the gene matches: 1.